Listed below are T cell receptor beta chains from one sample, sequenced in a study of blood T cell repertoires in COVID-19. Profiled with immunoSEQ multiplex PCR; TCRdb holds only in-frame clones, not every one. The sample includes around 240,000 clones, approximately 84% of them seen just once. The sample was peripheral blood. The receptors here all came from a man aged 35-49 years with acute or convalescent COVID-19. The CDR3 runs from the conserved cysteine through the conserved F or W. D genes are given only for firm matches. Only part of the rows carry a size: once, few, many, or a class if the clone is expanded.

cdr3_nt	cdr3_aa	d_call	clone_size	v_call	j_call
TGTGCCAGCAGTGCCTCCGGCAATCAGCCCCAGCATTTT	CASSASGNQPQHF	-	-	TRBV6-4	TRBJ1-5
TGTGCCAGCAGCTTGGCCAGGCTCGACACTGAAGCTTTCTTT	CASSLARLDTEAFF	-	once	TRBV5-5	TRBJ1-1
TGTGCCAGCAGTTACTCACAGGGGGCCGATTCACCCCTCCACTTT	CASSYSQGADSPLHF	TRBD1	-	TRBV6-5	TRBJ1-6
TGTGCCAGCAGCTTAAGGGGACAGGGGAATTCACCCCTCCACTTT	CASSLRGQGNSPLHF	TRBD1	-	TRBV7-2	TRBJ1-6
TGTGCCAGCAGCCTGGGACTAGCGGGGGGGCAAGAGACCCAGTACTTC	CASSLGLAGGQETQYF	TRBD2	-	TRBV3-1/TRBV3-2	TRBJ2-5
TGTGCCAGCAGCCAGACAGCCAACTATGGCTACACCTTC	CASSQTANYGYTF	-	-	TRBV27	TRBJ1-2
TGTGCCAGCAGCTTGGGGACACTACAAGAGACCCAGTACTTC	CASSLGTLQETQYF	-	-	TRBV5-6	TRBJ2-5
TGTGCCAGCAGATCCGGGACTACCTACAATGAGCAGTTCTTC	CASRSGTTYNEQFF	TRBD2	few	TRBV5-4	TRBJ2-1
TGTGCCAGCAGCATACAGACAGGACTGTCGAGCTACACCTTC	CASSIQTGLSSYTF	-	-	TRBV7-2	TRBJ1-2
TGTGCCAGCAGCCAGGACTACCAAGAGACCCAGTACTTC	CASSQDYQETQYF	-	once	TRBV5-6	TRBJ2-5
TGTGCCTCAGGGGAGGGACCCACAGATACGCAGTATTTT	CASGEGPTDTQYF	-	-	TRBV7-2	TRBJ2-3
TGTGCCAGCGGAGTGGCATTCTCCTACGAGCAGTACTTC	CASGVAFSYEQYF	-	-	TRBV11-2	TRBJ2-7
TGTGCCAGCAGTGAAGACGACAGCTCTGGAAACACCATATATTTT	CASSEDDSSGNTIYF	-	-	TRBV6-4	TRBJ1-3
TGTGCCAGCAGCTTGGCTTTTGGGGGACTTGTAGCCGATACGCAGTATTTT	CASSLAFGGLVADTQYF	-	-	TRBV5-5	TRBJ2-3
TGTGCCAGCAGTTATTTCGGCGGGGCAGCCCAAGAGACCCAGTACTTC	CASSYFGGAAQETQYF	-	-	TRBV6-2/TRBV6-3	TRBJ2-5
TGTGCCACCAGCAGAGATCTCTACTTCGATGGCTACACCTTC	CATSRDLYFDGYTF	-	-	TRBV15	TRBJ1-2
TGTGCCACCAGCAGGGAGCGGGGGGGCCGGACTGGGGCCAACGTCCTGACTTTC	CATSRERGGRTGANVLTF	TRBD2	-	TRBV15	TRBJ2-6
TGTGCCAGCAGCCAAGGTGCGAGCTCCGGAAAACTGTTTTTT	CASSQGASSGKLFF	-	-	TRBV3-1/TRBV3-2	TRBJ1-4
TGTGCCAGCGGGGGGTCAGATACGCAGTATTTT	CASGGSDTQYF	-	-	TRBV12-3/TRBV12-4	TRBJ2-3
TGTGCCAGCAGTTTGGTTGGACAAAAGGACACCATATATTTT	CASSLVGQKDTIYF	-	-	TRBV28	TRBJ1-3
TGTGCCAGCAGCTCCCAAGTTGGCGGGGGCACAGATACGCAGTATTTT	CASSSQVGGGTDTQYF	-	-	TRBV5-4	TRBJ2-3
TGCAGCGGGAGGGTCGGGAACACTGAAGCTTTCTTT	CSGRVGNTEAFF	-	-	TRBV29-1	TRBJ1-1